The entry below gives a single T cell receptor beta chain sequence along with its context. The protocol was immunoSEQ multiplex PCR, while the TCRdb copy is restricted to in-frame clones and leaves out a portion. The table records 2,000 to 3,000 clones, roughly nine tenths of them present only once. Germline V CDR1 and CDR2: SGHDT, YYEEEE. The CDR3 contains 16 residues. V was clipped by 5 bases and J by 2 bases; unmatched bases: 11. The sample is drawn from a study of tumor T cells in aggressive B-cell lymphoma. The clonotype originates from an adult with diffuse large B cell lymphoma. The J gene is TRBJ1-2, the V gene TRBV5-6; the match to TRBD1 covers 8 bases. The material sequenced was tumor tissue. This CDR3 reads CASSRISGTGNYGYTF. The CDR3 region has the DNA TGTGCCAGCAGTCGTATCTCCGGGACAGGCAACTATGGCTACACCTTC.